These T cell receptor beta chains were read from a single sample in a study of T cell repertoires in ileal Crohn's disease. Only in-frame clones appear in the TCRdb table, and some are missing; sequencing was by immunoSEQ multiplex PCR. The sample contains 6,000 or so clones, roughly 78% of which appear only once. The sample comprised ileal tissue. Receptor source: an adult with Crohn's disease. The conserved cysteine and the conserved F or W are not part of the CDR3 here. D genes are given only for firm matches. The listing skips clone size in some rows; elsewhere it reads once, few, many or a size class.

CDR3aa: ASRAKRRAYEQY; len: 12; d_gene: NA; abundance: NA; v_gene: TRBV27; j_gene: TRBJ2-7
CDR3aa: ASSARGQGNQPQH; len: 13; d_gene: TRBD1; abundance: NA; v_gene: TRBV19; j_gene: TRBJ1-5
CDR3aa: ASSAGPGGTDTQY; len: 13; d_gene: NA; abundance: few; v_gene: TRBV9; j_gene: TRBJ2-3
CDR3aa: ASSRWNEQY; len: 9; d_gene: NA; abundance: NA; v_gene: TRBV6-6; j_gene: TRBJ2-7
CDR3aa: ASRPTSGGDNEQF; len: 13; d_gene: TRBD2; abundance: NA; v_gene: TRBV2; j_gene: TRBJ2-1
CDR3aa: ASSLLGGGSSYEQY; len: 14; d_gene: NA; abundance: large; v_gene: TRBV27; j_gene: TRBJ2-7
CDR3aa: ASPRGTGALYGYT; len: 13; d_gene: NA; abundance: NA; v_gene: TRBV21-1; j_gene: TRBJ1-2
CDR3aa: ASSSGLASTDTQY; len: 13; d_gene: TRBD2; abundance: once; v_gene: TRBV11-2; j_gene: TRBJ2-3
CDR3aa: ASGRQVTNTEAF; len: 12; d_gene: NA; abundance: once; v_gene: TRBV6-1; j_gene: TRBJ1-1
CDR3aa: ASSAGKNTEAF; len: 11; d_gene: NA; abundance: NA; v_gene: TRBV6-1; j_gene: TRBJ1-1
CDR3aa: ASSSGTSSTDTQY; len: 13; d_gene: TRBD2; abundance: NA; v_gene: TRBV5-1; j_gene: TRBJ2-3
CDR3aa: ASSLVGLGATEAF; len: 13; d_gene: NA; abundance: NA; v_gene: TRBV27; j_gene: TRBJ1-1
CDR3aa: AWGGRFSGNTIY; len: 12; d_gene: NA; abundance: NA; v_gene: TRBV30; j_gene: TRBJ1-3
CDR3aa: ASTQGTSGKNEQF; len: 13; d_gene: TRBD2; abundance: NA; v_gene: TRBV19; j_gene: TRBJ2-1
CDR3aa: ASSPGQGLGYGYT; len: 13; d_gene: TRBD1; abundance: NA; v_gene: TRBV7-3; j_gene: TRBJ1-2
CDR3aa: ASRTGMNTEAF; len: 11; d_gene: TRBD1; abundance: once; v_gene: TRBV10-3; j_gene: TRBJ1-1
CDR3aa: ASSKDASYNSPLH; len: 13; d_gene: NA; abundance: NA; v_gene: TRBV6-1; j_gene: TRBJ1-6